This TCR beta chain was observed in a study of blood T cell repertoires in COVID-19. Study background: From the United States, Italy and Spain came samples of acute and convalescent COVID-19. T cells, B-cell-depleted T cells, or PBMCs supplied cDNA or gDNA.

Original methodology: Estimated nucleated cell counts came from reference gene primer amplification. Clones were read by immunoSEQ multiplex PCR, and TCRdb kept only the in-frame ones, dropping some. That table furnishes V, J and clone size, whereas the DNA furnished D and trimming. Among under 80,000 clones listed, around 77% were seen once. Trimming cost V 6 bases and J 7 bases; bases outside gene matches: 9. The CDR3 spans 15 residues. The germline gives CDR1 MNHEY, CDR2 SVGAGI. The chain employs TRBV6-5 and TRBJ2-1, with 10 bases matching TRBD2. The sequenced sample consisted of peripheral blood. This TCR was recovered from a man aged 80 or over with active or convalescent COVID-19. The CDR3 DNA sequence: TGTGCCAGCAGCCTCTGGACTAGCGGAGCGAATGAGCAGTTCTTC. Protein product: CASSLWTSGANEQFF.